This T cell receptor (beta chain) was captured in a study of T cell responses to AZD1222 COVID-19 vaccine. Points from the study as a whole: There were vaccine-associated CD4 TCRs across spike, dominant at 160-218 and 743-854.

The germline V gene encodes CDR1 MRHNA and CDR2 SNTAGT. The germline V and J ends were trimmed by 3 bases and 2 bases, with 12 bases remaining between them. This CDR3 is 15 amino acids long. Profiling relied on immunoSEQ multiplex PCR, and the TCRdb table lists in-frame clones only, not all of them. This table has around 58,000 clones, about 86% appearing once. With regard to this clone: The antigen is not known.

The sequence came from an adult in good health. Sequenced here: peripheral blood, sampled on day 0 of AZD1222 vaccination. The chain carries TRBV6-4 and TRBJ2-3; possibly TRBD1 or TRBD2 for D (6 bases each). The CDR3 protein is CASSEIGGPTDTQYF. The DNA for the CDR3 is TGTGCCAGCAGTGAAATAGGGGGGCCCACAGATACGCAGTATTTT.